This TCR beta chain was profiled in a study of shared clonotypes between healthy human individuals. Terminally differentiated effector memory CD45RA+ cells were excluded by CCR7 positive selection of CD45RO-negative cells. Trimming took off 5 bases at V and 4 bases at J, with 10 bases between the two ends. This CDR3 has 13 amino acids. Germline V gene sequence: CDR1 SGHRS, CDR2 YFSETQ. Assay: immunoSEQ multiplex PCR; the TCRdb copy retains only in-frame clones and omits some. The sample yields more than 2 million clones, roughly 94% seen once. V and J are TRBV5-1 and TRBJ2-1; D may be TRBD2 (5 bases). The sequencing sample was made of naive CD8+ T cells sorted from blood. The TCR comes from a man aged 18 to 30 in good health. The CDR3 loop is CASRRAMYNEQFF. CDR3 sequence (DNA): TGCGCCAGCAGGAGGGCAATGTACAATGAGCAGTTCTTC.